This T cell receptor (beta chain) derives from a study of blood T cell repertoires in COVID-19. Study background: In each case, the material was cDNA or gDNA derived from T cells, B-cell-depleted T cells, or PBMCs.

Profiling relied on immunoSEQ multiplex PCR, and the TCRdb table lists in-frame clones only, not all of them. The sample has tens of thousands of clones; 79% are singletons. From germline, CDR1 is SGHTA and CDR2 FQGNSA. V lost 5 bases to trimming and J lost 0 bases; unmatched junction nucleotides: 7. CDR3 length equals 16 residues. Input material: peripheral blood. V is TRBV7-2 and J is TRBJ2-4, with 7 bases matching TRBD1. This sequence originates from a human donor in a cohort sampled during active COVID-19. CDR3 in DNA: TGTGCCAGCAGCCCAAACAGGGGATTAGCCAAAAACATTCAGTACTTC. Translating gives CASSPNRGLAKNIQYF.